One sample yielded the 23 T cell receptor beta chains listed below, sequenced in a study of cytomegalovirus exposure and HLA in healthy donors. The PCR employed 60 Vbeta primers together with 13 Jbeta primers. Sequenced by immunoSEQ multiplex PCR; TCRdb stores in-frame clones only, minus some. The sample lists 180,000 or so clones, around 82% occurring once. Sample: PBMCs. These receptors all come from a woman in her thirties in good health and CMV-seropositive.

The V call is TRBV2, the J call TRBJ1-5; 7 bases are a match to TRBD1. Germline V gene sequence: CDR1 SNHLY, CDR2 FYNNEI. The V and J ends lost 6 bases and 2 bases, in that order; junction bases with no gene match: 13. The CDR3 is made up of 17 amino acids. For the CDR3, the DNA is TGTGCCAGCAGAGCCGACACAGGGGCCCAAGGCAATCAGCCCCAGCATTTT. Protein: CASRADTGAQGNQPQHF.

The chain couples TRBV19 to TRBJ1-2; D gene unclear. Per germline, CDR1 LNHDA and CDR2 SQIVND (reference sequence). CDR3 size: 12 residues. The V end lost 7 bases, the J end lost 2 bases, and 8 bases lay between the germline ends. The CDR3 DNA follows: TGTGCCAGTATCTCCGGGAACTATGGCTACACCTTC. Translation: CASISGNYGYTF.

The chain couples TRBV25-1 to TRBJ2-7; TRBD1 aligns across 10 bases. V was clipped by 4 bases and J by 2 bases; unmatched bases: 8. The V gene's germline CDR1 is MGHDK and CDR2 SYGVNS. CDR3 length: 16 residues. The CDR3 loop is CASSGPDRGEAYEQYF. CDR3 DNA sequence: TGTGCCAGCAGTGGGCCGGACAGGGGGGAGGCCTACGAGCAGTACTTC.

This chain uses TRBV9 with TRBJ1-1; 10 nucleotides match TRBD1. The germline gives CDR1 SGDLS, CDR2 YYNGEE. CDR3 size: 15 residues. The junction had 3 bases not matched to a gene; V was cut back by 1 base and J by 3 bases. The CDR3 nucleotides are TGTGCCAGCAGCGTAACTGGACAGGGGGACACTGAAGCTTTCTTT. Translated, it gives CASSVTGQGDTEAFF.

The CDR3 nucleotides are TGTGCCAGCAGCTTATGGGGGGACCCTTACGAGCAGTACTTC. Protein: CASSLWGDPYEQYF. The chain has TRBV5-4 and TRBJ2-5, with TRBD2 as a possible D gene (6 bases). The J call could be wrong; TRBJ2-7 is a better fit for the DNA end. CDR1 and CDR2 (germline): SGHNT, YYREEE (reference sequence). There are 14 residues in the CDR3.

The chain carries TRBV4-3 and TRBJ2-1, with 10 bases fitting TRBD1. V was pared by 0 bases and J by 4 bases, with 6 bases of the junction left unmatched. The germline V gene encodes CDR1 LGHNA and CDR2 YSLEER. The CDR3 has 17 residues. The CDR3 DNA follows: TGCGCCAGCAGCCAAGACGGGGCGGGACAGGGGTACAATGAGCAGTTCTTC. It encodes CASSQDGAGQGYNEQFF.

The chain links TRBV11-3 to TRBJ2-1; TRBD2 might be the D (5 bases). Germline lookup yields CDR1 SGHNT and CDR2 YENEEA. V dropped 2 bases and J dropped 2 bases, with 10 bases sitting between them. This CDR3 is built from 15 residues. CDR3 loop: CASSLPGRPYNEQFF. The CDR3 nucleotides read TGTGCCAGCAGCTTACCGGGGAGACCCTACAATGAGCAGTTCTTC. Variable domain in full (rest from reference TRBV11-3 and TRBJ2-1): EAGVVQSPRYKIIEKKQPVAFWCNPISGHNTLYWYLQNLGQGPELLIRYENEEAVDDSQLPKDRFSAERLKGVDSTLKIQPAELGDSAVYLCASSLPGRPYNEQFFGPGTRLTVL.

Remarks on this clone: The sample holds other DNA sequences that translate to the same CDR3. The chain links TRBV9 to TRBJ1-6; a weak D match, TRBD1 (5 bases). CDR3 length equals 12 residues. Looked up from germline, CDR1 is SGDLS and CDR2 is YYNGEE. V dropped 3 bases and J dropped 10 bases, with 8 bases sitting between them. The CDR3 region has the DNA TGTGCCAGCAGCGGGGGGGGATCACCCCTCCACTTT. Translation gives CASSGGGSPLHF.

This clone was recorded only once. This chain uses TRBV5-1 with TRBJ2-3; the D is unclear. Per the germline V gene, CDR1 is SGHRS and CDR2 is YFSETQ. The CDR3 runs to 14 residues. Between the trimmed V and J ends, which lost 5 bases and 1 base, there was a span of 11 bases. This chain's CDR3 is CASRVGRGTDTQYF. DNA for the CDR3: TGCGCCAGCAGGGTGGGTCGGGGCACAGATACGCAGTATTTT. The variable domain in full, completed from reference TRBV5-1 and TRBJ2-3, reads KAGVTQTPRYLIKTRGQQVTLSCSPISGHRSVSWYQQTPGQGLQFLFEYFSETQRNKGNFPGRFSGRQFSNSRSEMNVSTLELGDSALYLCASRVGRGTDTQYFGPGTRLTVL.

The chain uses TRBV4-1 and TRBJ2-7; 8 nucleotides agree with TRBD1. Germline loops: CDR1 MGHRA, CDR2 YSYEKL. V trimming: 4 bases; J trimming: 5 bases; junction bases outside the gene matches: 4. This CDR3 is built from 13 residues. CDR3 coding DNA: TGCGCCAGCAGCCTCATACAGGGGGACGAGCAGTACTTC. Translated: CASSLIQGDEQYF.

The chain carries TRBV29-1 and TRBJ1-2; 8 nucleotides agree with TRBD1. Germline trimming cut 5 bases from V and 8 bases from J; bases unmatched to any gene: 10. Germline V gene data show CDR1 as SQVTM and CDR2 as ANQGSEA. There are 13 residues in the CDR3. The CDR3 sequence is CSVSAQGVGGYTF. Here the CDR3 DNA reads TGCAGCGTTTCAGCACAGGGGGTGGGAGGCTACACCTTC. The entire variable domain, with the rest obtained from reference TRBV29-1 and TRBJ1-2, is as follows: SAVISQKPSRDICQRGTSLTIQCQVDSQVTMMFWYRQQPGQSLTLIATANQGSEATYESGFVIDKFPISRPNLTFSTLTVSNMSPEDSSIYLCSVSAQGVGGYTFGSGTRLTVV.

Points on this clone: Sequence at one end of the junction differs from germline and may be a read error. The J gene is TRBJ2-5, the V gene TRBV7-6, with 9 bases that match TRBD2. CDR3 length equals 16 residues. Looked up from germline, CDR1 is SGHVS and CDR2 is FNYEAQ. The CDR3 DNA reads TGTGCCAGCACCTTAGCCCCCGCGGGGGGGCAAGAGACCCAGTACTTC. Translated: CASTLAPAGGQETQYF.

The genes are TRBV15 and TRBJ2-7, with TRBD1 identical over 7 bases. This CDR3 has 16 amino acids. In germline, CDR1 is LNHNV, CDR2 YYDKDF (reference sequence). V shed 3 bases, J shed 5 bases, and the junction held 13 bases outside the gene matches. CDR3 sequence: CATSSTPKAGGNEQYF. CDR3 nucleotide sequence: TGTGCCACCAGCAGCACTCCCAAGGCAGGGGGAAACGAGCAGTACTTC. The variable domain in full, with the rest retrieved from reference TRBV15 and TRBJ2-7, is DAMVIQNPRYQVTQFGKPVTLSCSQTLNHNVMYWYQQKSSQAPKLLFHYYDKDFNNEADTPDNFQSRRPNTSFCFLDIRSPGLGDTAMYLCATSSTPKAGGNEQYFGPGTRLTVT.

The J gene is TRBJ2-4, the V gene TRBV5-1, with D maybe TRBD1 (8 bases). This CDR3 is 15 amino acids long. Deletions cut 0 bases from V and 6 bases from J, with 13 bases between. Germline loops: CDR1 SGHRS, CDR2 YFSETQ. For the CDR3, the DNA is TGCGCCAGCAGCTTGGCAGGGGGCGGGGGAAACATTCAGTACTTC. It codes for CASSLAGGGGNIQYF.

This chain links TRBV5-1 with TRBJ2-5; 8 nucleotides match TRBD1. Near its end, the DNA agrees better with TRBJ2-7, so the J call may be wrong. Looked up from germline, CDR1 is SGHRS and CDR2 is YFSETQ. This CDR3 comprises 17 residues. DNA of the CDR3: TGCGCCAGCAGCTTGGGGACAGGGAGAAGGATTAACCTCGAGCAGTACTTC. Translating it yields CASSLGTGRRINLEQYF.

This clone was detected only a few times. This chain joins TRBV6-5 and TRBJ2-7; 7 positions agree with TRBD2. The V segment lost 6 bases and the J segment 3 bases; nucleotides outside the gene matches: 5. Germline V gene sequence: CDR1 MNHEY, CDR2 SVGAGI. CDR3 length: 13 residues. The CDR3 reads CASSRDYNYEQYF. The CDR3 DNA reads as TGTGCCAGCAGCCGGGACTACAACTACGAGCAGTACTTC.

The CDR3 spells CASSVGKGQQETQYF. CDR3 in DNA: TGTGCCAGCAGCGTCGGTAAGGGACAGCAAGAGACCCAGTACTTC. V usage is TRBV9 and J usage is TRBJ2-5; 7 bases agree with TRBD1. Unmatched junction bases numbered 6, after V lost 2 bases and J lost 2 bases. Germline V lookup: CDR1 SGDLS, CDR2 YYNGEE. CDR3 length equals 15 residues.

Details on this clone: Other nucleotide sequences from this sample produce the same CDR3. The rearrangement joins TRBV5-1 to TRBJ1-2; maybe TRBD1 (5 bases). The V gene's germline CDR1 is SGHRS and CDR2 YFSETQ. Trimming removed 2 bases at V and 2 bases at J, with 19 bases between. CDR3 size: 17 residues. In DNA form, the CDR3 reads TGCGCCAGCAGCTTAGCACCCCTCGGCCAGGGAAACTATGGCTACACCTTC. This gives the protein CASSLAPLGQGNYGYTF.

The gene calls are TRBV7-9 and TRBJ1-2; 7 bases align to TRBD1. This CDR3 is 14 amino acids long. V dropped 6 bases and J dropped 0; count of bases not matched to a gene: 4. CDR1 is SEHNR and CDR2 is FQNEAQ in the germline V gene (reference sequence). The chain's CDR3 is CASSLGQSNYGYTF. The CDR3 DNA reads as TGTGCCAGCAGTCTGGGACAGTCTAACTATGGCTACACCTTC.

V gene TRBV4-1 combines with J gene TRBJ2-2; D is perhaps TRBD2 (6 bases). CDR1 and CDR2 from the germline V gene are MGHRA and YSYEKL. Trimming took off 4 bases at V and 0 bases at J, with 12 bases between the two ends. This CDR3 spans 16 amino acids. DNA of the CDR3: TGCGCCAGCAGCCCATCGCGGGACCCGAACACCGGGGAGCTGTTTTTT. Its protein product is CASSPSRDPNTGELFF.

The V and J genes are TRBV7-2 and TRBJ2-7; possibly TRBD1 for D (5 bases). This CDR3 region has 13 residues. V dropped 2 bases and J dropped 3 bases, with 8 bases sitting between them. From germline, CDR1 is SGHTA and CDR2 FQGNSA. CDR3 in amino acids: CASSLRRGYEQYF. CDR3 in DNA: TGTGCCAGCAGCTTAAGAAGGGGCTACGAGCAGTACTTC.

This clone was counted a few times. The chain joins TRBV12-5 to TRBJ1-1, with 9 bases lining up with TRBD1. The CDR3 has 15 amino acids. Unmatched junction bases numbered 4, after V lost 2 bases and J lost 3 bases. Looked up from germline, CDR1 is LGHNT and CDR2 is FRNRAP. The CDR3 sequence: CASGLPTGGYTEAFF. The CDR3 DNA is TGTGCTAGTGGTTTGCCAACAGGGGGCTACACTGAAGCTTTCTTT.

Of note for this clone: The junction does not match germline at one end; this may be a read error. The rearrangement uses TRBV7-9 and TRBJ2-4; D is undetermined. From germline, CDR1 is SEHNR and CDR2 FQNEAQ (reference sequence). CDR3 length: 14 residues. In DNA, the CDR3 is TGTTCCAGCAGCTCCGCAGGAGCCAAAAACATTCAGTACTTC. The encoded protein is CSSSSAGAKNIQYF. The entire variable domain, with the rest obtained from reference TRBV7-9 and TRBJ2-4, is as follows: DTGVSQNPRHKITKRGQNVTFRCDPISEHNRLYWYRQTLGQGPEFLTYFQNEAQLEKSRLLSDRFSAERPKGSFSTLEIQRTEQGDSAMYLCSSSSAGAKNIQYFGAGTRLSVL.